This T cell receptor beta chain is drawn from a study of blood T cells in healthy people across ages. Combining a sample-barcoded 5' primer with a J-beta primer mix, a second PCR ran for about 6 to 11 cycles. TCRdb itself ran the 5' RACE reads through MiXCR, one entry per CDR3 protein. The sample yields about 830,000 distinct CDR3 sequences, under 80% seen once. The CDR3 contains 14 residues. V was clipped by 7 bases and J by 5 bases, with 17 bases between them. Looked up from germline, CDR1 is SGDLS and CDR2 is YYNGEE. This clonotype came up a few times. This receptor was obtained from a man aged 25-45 years in good health. The V call is TRBV9, the J call TRBJ2-3, with a possible D match to TRBD2 (5 bases). Material: blood. The CDR3, as DNA: TGTGCCAGCGGTTCGGGTGGGAGAGGAGATACGCAGTATTTT. Its protein product is CASGSGGRGDTQYF.